The T cell receptor (beta chain) described here comes from a study of blood T cell repertoires in COVID-19. TCRdb's copy holds only in-frame clones and misses some; the assay was immunoSEQ multiplex PCR. The sample consists of a few hundred thousand clones, approximately 82% of them appearing once. V was clipped by 5 bases and J by 5 bases, with 15 bases between them. Germline loops: CDR1 LNHDA, CDR2 SQIVND (reference sequence). The CDR3 extends over 14 amino acids. V usage is TRBV19 and J usage is TRBJ1-2; tentative D call: TRBD1 (5 bases). Material for sequencing was peripheral blood. This receptor was identified in a man aged 25 to 40 who had recovered from COVID-19. CDR3 residues: CASSPHQGGYGYTF. In DNA, the CDR3 is TGTGCCAGTAGTCCTCACCAGGGTGGTTATGGCTACACCTTC.